The TCR beta chain under discussion was sequenced for a study of pediatric ulcerative colitis. Study conclusions and caveats: This repertoire reflects total lymphocytes rather than subpopulations like regulatory T cells.

Worth noting for this clone: Its antigen is still unknown.

Assay: immunoSEQ multiplex PCR; the TCRdb copy retains only in-frame clones and omits some. This table holds more than 40,000 clones, about 79% found once. One to two pinch biopsies were taken from the rectum during colonoscopy. The sequenced sample was gut tissue. The receptor was isolated from a girl under 18 with moderate ulcerative colitis.

Here the CDR3 reads CASRLRYGQDSDTQYF. The CDR3 DNA reads as TGTGCCAGCAGATTACGATACGGACAGGATTCAGATACGCAGTATTTT. This sequence joins TRBV6-6 and TRBJ2-3; TRBD1 agrees at 7 bases. J lost 4 bases, V lost 6 bases, and 13 bases had no gene match. CDR1 is MNHNY and CDR2 is SVGAGI in the germline V gene (reference sequence). The CDR3 is 16 amino acids.